The 3 T cell receptor beta chains reported below all come from one sample, sequenced in a study of CD8+ T cells in alopecia areata. After isolation, RNA underwent reverse transcription to generate cDNA as the sequencing template. Assay used: immunoSEQ multiplex PCR; TCRdb lists only in-frame clones, some missing. Of some 100,000 clones in the sample, approximately 38% were seen once. The sample was CD4+ T cells sorted from blood. The receptors originated from a human donor with alopecia areata.

The count of this clone is one. The gene calls are TRBV5-4 and TRBJ2-5; D may be TRBD1 (5 bases). The CDR3 extends over 15 amino acids. Germline CDR1 SGHNT, CDR2 YYREEE (reference sequence). V lost 2 bases, J lost 1 base, and 12 bases lay in between. The CDR3 DNA sequence: TGTGCCAGCAGCTTTGCAGGGATGCCCCAAGAGACCCAGTACTTC. The encoded protein is CASSFAGMPQETQYF.

This clone was counted only a few times. V is TRBV7-9 and J is TRBJ2-5; TRBD1 might be the D (5 bases). Germline values: CDR1 SEHNR, CDR2 FQNEAQ (reference sequence). CDR3 length: 15 residues. V was trimmed by 5 bases and J by 4 bases, leaving 17 bases between them. CDR3 sequence: CASSRPFWGPETQYF. The CDR3 region has the DNA TGTGCCAGCAGCCGACCCTTCTGGGGCCCAGAGACCCAGTACTTC. The full variable domain, completed using reference TRBV7-9 and TRBJ2-5, is DTGVSQNPRHKITKRGQNVTFRCDPISEHNRLYWYRQTLGQGPEFLTYFQNEAQLEKSRLLSDRFSAERPKGSFSTLEIQRTEQGDSAMYLCASSRPFWGPETQYFGPGTRLLVL.

V and J are TRBV29-1 and TRBJ2-5, with D unclear. Looked up from germline, CDR1 is SQVTM and CDR2 is ANQGSEA. V was shortened by 4 bases and J by 5 bases, with 14 bases between the two germline ends. This CDR3 region has 13 residues. The CDR3 spells CSVVQVLYETQYF. The CDR3 bases are TGCAGCGTTGTCCAGGTCCTGTACGAGACCCAGTACTTC. The whole variable domain, remainder taken from reference TRBV29-1 and TRBJ2-5, is SAVISQKPSRDICQRGTSLTIQCQVDSQVTMMFWYRQQPGQSLTLIATANQGSEATYESGFVIDKFPISRPNLTFSTLTVSNMSPEDSSIYLCSVVQVLYETQYFGPGTRLLVL.